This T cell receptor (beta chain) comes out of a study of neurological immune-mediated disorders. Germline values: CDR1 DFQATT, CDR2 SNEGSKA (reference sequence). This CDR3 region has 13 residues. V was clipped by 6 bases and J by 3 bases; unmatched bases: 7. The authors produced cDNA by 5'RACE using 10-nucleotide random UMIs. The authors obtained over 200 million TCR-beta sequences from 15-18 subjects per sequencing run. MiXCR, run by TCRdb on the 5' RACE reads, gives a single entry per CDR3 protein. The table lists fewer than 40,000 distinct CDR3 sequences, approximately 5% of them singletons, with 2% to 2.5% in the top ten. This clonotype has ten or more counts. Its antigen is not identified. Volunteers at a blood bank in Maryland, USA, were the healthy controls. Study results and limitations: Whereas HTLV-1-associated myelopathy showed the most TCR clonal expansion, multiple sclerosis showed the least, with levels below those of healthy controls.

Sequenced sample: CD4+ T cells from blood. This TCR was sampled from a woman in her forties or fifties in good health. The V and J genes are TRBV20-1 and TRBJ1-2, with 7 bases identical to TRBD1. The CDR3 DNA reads TGCAGTGCCCAAAGGACAGGCCACTATGGCTACACCTTC. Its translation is CSAQRTGHYGYTF.